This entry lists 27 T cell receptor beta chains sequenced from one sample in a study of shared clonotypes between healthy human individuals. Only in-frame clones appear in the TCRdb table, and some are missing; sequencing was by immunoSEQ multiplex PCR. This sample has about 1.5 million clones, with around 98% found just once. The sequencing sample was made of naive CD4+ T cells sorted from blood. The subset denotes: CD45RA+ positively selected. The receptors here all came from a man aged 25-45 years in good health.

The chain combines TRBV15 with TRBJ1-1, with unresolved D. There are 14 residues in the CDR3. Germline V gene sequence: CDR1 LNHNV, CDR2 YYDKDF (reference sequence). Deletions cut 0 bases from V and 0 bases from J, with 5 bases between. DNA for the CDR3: TGTGCCACCAGCAGAGATCCAGTGAACACTGAAGCTTTCTTT. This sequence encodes CATSRDPVNTEAFF.

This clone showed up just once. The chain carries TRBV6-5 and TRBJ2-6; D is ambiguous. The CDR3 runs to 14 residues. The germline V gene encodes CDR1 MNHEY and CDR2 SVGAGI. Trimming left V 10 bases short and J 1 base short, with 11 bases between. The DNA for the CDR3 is TGTGCCACAGGCCAGGCGTCTGGGGCCAACGTCCTGACTTTC. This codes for CATGQASGANVLTF.

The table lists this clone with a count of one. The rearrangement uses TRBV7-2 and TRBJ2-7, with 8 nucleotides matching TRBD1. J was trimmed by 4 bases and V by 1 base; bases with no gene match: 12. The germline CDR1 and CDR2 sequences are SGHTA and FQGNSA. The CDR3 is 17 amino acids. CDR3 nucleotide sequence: TGTGCCAGCAGCTTAGGGCCAAGGGACAGGAGAACTTACGAGCAGTACTTC. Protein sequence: CASSLGPRDRRTYEQYF.

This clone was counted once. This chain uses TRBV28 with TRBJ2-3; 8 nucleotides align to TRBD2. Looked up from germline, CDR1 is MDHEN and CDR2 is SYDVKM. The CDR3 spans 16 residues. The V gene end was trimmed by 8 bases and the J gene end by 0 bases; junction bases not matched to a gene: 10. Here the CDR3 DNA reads TGTGCCAGCGAGGGGACTAGGCTCAAGAGCACAGATACGCAGTATTTT. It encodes CASEGTRLKSTDTQYF.

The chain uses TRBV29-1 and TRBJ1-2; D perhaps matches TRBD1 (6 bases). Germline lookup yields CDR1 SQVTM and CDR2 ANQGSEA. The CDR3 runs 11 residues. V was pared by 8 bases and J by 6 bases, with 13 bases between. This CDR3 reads CSSDRLHGYTF. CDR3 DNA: TGCAGCTCTGACAGGCTCCATGGCTACACCTTC.

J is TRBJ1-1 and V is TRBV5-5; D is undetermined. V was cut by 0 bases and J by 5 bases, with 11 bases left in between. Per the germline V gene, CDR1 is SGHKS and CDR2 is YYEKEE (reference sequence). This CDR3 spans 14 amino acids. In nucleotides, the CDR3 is TGTGCCAGCAGCTTGGTGATTTCAGGAACTGAAGCTTTCTTT. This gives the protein CASSLVISGTEAFF.

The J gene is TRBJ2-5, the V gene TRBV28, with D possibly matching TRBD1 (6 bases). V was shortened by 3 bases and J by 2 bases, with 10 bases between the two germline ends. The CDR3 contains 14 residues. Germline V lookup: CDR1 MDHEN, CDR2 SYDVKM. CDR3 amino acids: CASSFFRGQETQYF. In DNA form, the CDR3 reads TGTGCCAGCAGTTTTTTCAGGGGTCAAGAGACCCAGTACTTC.

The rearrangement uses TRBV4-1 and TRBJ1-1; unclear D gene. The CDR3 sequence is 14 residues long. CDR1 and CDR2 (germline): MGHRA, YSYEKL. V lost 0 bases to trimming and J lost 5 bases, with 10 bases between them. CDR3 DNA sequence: TGCGCCAGCAGCCAAGATTTTCGGCGGACTGAAGCTTTCTTT. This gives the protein CASSQDFRRTEAFF.

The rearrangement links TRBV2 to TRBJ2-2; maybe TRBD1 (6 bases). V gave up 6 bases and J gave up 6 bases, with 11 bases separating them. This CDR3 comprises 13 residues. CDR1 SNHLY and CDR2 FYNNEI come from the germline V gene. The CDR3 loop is CASRDSLSGELFF. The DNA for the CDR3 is TGTGCCAGCAGGGACAGCTTGTCCGGGGAGCTGTTTTTT.

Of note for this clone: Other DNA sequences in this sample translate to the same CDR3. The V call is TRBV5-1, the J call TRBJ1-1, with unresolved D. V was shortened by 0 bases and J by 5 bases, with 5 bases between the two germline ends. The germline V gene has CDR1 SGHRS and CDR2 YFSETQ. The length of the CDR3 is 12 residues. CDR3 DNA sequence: TGCGCCAGCAGCTTGGATAGGACTGAAGCTTTCTTT. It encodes CASSLDRTEAFF.

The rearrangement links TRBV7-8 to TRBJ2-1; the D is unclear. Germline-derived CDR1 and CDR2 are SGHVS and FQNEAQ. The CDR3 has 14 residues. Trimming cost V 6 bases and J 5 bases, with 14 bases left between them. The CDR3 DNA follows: TGTGCCAGCAGATTACGACTGGAGAACAATGAGCAGTTCTTC. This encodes CASRLRLENNEQFF.

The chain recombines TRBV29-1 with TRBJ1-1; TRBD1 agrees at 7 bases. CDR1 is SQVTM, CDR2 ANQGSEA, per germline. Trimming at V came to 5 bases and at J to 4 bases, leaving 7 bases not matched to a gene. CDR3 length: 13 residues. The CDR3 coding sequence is TGCAGCGTTTTAAAGGGGGCGCGCACTGAAGCTTTCTTT. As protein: CSVLKGARTEAFF.

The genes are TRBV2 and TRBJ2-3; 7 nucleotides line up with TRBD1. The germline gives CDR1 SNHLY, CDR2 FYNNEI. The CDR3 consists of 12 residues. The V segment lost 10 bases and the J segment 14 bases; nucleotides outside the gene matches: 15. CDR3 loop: CAKKPSAEGAYF. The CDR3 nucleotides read TGTGCCAAAAAACCATCTGCCGAGGGGGCGTATTTT.

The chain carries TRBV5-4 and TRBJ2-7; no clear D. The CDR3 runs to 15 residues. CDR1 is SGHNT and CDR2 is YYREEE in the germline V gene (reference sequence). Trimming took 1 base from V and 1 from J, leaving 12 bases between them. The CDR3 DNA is TGTGCCAGCAGCTTGACGGAGACACCTTCCTACGAGCAGTACTTC. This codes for CASSLTETPSYEQYF.

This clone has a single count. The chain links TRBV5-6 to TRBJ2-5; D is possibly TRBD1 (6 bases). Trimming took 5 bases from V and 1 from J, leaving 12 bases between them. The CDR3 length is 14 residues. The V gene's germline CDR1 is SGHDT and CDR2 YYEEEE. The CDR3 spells CASSLWTVQETQYF. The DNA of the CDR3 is TGTGCCAGCAGTTTGTGGACAGTCCAAGAGACCCAGTACTTC.

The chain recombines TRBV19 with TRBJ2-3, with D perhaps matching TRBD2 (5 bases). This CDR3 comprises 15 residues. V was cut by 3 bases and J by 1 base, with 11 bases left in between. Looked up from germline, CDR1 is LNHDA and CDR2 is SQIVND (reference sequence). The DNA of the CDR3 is TGTGCCAGTAGTATCATGCGGGTCGGCACAGATACGCAGTATTTT. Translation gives CASSIMRVGTDTQYF.

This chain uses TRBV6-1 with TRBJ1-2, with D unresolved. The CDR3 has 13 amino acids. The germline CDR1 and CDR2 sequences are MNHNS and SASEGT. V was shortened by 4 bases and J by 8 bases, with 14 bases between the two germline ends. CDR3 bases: TGTGCCAGCAGTGCTGACATAGCCTCCGGCTACACCTTC. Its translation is CASSADIASGYTF.

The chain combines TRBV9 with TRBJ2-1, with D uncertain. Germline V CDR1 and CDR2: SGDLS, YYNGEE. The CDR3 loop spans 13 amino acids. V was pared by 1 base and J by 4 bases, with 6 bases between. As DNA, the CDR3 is TGTGCCAGCAGCGTAAAGTTGTACAATGAGCAGTTCTTC. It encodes CASSVKLYNEQFF.

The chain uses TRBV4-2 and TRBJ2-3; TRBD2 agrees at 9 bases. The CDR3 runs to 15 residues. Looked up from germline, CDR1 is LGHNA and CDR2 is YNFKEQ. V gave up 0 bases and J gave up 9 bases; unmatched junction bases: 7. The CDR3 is CASSQELAGFSTQYF. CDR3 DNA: TGTGCCAGCAGCCAAGAGCTAGCGGGATTCTCAACGCAGTATTTT.

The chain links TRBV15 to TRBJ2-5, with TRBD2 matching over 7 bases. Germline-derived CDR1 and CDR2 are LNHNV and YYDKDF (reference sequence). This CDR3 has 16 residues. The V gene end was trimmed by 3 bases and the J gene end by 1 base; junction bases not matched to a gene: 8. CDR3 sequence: CATSRASGRLQETQYF. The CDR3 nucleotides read TGTGCCACCAGCAGGGCTAGCGGCAGACTCCAAGAGACCCAGTACTTC.

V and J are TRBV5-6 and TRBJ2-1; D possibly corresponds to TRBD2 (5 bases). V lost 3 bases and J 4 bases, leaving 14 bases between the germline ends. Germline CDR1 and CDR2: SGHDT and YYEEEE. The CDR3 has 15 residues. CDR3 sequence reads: CASSSGWRTYNEQFF. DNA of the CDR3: TGTGCCAGCAGCTCCGGCTGGCGGACTTACAATGAGCAGTTCTTC.

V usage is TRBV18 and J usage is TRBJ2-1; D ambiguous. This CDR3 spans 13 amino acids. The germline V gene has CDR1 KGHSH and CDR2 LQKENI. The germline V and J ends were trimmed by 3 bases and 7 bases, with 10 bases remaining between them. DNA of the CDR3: TGTGCCAGCTCACCGAACTTGGAAAATGAGCAGTTCTTC. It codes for CASSPNLENEQFF.

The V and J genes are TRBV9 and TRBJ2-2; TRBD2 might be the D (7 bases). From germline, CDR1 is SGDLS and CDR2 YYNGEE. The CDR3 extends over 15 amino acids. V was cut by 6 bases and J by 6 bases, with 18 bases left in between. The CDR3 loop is CASKKGGMLPGELFF. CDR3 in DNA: TGTGCCAGCAAGAAGGGGGGGATGCTCCCCGGGGAGCTGTTTTTT.

CDR3 coding DNA: TGTGCCAGCAGCTTAGGGACCCTGACTAGCGATGTCTACAATGAGCAGTTCTTC. Translating it yields CASSLGTLTSDVYNEQFF. The J gene is TRBJ2-1, the V gene TRBV7-9, with 8 positions matching TRBD2. The CDR3 is 18 residues long. V shed 1 base and J 3 bases; nucleotides not matched to a gene: 11. Germline V CDR1 and CDR2: SEHNR, FQNEAQ (reference sequence).

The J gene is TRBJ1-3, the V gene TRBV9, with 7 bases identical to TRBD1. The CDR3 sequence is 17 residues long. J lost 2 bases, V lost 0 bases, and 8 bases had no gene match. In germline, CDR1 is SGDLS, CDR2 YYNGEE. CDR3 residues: CASSVAGDRVTGNTIYF. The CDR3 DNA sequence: TGTGCCAGCAGCGTAGCAGGAGACAGGGTCACTGGAAACACCATATATTTT.

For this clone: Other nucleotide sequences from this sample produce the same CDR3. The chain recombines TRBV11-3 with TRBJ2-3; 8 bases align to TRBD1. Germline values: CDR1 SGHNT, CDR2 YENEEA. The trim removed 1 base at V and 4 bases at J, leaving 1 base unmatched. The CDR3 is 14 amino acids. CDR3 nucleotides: TGTGCCAGCAGCTTAGGGACAGGGTCAGATACGCAGTATTTT. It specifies CASSLGTGSDTQYF.

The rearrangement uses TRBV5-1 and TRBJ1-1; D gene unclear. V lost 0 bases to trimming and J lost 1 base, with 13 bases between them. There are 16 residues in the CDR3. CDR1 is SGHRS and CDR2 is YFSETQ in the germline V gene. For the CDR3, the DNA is TGCGCCAGCAGCTTGGGGGTAGGAAATGCGAACACTGAAGCTTTCTTT. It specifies CASSLGVGNANTEAFF.